These T cell receptor beta chains were read from a single sample in a study of early T cells in non-severe SARS-CoV-2 infection. MiXCR, applied by TCRdb to the 5' RACE reads, yields one record per CDR3 protein. This repertoire shows 70,000 or so distinct CDR3 sequences, 9.5% to 13% found once; its top ten account for 6.5% to 8.5%. This material consisted of whole blood, taken at baseline. The source is an adult who was a healthcare worker with PCR-confirmed SARS-CoV-2 infection or an uninfected control (not recorded which). CDR3s include the opening cysteine and the closing phenylalanine or tryptophan.

V,CDR3
TRBV5-1,CASSLVGQDLNTEAFF
TRBV5-4,CASSLQGQGRVAEQFF
TRBV7-3,CASSPTGGYGYTF
TRBV7-9,CASSPAGGYEQYF
TRBV6-5,CASSLSRDTYNSPLHF
TRBV12-3/TRBV12-4,CASSKQVNTEAFF
TRBV7-2,CASSLVAFGNQPQHF
TRBV10-3,CAIAPTGVMADTQYF
TRBV10-3,CAISESIGGGTDTQYF
TRBV7-9,CASSLSGEQYF
TRBV5-1,CASASQGWDNEQFF
TRBV6-2/TRBV6-3,CASSTGGTEAFF
TRBV7-3,CASSPSRAGGRDTQYF
TRBV27,CASSLSAAPPGDEQFF
TRBV13,CASSSQGRRSYEQYF
TRBV6-6,CASSYSMGASRTEAFF
TRBV5-4,CASSSTGDSRKDTQYF
TRBV11-2,CASSLIQGPAEAFF
TRBV5-5,CASSFGTGGSNQPQHF
TRBV19,CASSTLGTDYGYTF
TRBV25-1,CASNRDRDEQYF
TRBV20-1,CSAPQAGVQETQYF
TRBV4-3,CASSQEILENTGELFF
TRBV7-3,CASSLTGTNSPLHF
TRBV9,CASSDSGSRAEEQYF
TRBV3-1,CASSRGPDRVGAGELFF
TRBV11-3,CASSWGQGNTEAFF
TRBV7-8,CASSPRLAGGPGANVLTF
TRBV20-1,CSARPWASGRTDTQYF
TRBV14,CASSQVGPGHEQYF
TRBV12-3/TRBV12-4,CASSLSGTSQPQHF
TRBV6-5,CASRPGGAPNDNEQFF
TRBV29-1,CSAQRGSGSNQPQHF
TRBV29-1,CSAKTGTYEQYF
TRBV7-6,CASSLGGDEQYF
TRBV11-2,CASSSRLSSSSYNEQFF
TRBV7-9,CASSPDQRGQPQHF
TRBV2,CASSEKLNYGYTF
TRBV10-3,CAISEMGQGLGRYQETQYF
TRBV29-1,CSVAQGQVYGYTF
TRBV24-1,CATSDLTTAYGYTF
TRBV7-9,CASSIMGGVNTEAFF
TRBV12-3/TRBV12-4,CASSHDRGRFEQFF
TRBV18,CASSPTWGYEQYF
TRBV20-1,CSARRQGRTGELFF
TRBV6-5,CASSYSLAGGYDTQYF
TRBV20-1,CSARDAGTGNNEQFF
TRBV24-1,CATSDETGYDGYTF
TRBV11-3,CASSSPSIWGNEKLFF
TRBV4-3,CASSQPGTGGRETQYF
TRBV12-3/TRBV12-4,CASRLAGAFYNEQFF
TRBV7-3,CASSSLGATGELFF